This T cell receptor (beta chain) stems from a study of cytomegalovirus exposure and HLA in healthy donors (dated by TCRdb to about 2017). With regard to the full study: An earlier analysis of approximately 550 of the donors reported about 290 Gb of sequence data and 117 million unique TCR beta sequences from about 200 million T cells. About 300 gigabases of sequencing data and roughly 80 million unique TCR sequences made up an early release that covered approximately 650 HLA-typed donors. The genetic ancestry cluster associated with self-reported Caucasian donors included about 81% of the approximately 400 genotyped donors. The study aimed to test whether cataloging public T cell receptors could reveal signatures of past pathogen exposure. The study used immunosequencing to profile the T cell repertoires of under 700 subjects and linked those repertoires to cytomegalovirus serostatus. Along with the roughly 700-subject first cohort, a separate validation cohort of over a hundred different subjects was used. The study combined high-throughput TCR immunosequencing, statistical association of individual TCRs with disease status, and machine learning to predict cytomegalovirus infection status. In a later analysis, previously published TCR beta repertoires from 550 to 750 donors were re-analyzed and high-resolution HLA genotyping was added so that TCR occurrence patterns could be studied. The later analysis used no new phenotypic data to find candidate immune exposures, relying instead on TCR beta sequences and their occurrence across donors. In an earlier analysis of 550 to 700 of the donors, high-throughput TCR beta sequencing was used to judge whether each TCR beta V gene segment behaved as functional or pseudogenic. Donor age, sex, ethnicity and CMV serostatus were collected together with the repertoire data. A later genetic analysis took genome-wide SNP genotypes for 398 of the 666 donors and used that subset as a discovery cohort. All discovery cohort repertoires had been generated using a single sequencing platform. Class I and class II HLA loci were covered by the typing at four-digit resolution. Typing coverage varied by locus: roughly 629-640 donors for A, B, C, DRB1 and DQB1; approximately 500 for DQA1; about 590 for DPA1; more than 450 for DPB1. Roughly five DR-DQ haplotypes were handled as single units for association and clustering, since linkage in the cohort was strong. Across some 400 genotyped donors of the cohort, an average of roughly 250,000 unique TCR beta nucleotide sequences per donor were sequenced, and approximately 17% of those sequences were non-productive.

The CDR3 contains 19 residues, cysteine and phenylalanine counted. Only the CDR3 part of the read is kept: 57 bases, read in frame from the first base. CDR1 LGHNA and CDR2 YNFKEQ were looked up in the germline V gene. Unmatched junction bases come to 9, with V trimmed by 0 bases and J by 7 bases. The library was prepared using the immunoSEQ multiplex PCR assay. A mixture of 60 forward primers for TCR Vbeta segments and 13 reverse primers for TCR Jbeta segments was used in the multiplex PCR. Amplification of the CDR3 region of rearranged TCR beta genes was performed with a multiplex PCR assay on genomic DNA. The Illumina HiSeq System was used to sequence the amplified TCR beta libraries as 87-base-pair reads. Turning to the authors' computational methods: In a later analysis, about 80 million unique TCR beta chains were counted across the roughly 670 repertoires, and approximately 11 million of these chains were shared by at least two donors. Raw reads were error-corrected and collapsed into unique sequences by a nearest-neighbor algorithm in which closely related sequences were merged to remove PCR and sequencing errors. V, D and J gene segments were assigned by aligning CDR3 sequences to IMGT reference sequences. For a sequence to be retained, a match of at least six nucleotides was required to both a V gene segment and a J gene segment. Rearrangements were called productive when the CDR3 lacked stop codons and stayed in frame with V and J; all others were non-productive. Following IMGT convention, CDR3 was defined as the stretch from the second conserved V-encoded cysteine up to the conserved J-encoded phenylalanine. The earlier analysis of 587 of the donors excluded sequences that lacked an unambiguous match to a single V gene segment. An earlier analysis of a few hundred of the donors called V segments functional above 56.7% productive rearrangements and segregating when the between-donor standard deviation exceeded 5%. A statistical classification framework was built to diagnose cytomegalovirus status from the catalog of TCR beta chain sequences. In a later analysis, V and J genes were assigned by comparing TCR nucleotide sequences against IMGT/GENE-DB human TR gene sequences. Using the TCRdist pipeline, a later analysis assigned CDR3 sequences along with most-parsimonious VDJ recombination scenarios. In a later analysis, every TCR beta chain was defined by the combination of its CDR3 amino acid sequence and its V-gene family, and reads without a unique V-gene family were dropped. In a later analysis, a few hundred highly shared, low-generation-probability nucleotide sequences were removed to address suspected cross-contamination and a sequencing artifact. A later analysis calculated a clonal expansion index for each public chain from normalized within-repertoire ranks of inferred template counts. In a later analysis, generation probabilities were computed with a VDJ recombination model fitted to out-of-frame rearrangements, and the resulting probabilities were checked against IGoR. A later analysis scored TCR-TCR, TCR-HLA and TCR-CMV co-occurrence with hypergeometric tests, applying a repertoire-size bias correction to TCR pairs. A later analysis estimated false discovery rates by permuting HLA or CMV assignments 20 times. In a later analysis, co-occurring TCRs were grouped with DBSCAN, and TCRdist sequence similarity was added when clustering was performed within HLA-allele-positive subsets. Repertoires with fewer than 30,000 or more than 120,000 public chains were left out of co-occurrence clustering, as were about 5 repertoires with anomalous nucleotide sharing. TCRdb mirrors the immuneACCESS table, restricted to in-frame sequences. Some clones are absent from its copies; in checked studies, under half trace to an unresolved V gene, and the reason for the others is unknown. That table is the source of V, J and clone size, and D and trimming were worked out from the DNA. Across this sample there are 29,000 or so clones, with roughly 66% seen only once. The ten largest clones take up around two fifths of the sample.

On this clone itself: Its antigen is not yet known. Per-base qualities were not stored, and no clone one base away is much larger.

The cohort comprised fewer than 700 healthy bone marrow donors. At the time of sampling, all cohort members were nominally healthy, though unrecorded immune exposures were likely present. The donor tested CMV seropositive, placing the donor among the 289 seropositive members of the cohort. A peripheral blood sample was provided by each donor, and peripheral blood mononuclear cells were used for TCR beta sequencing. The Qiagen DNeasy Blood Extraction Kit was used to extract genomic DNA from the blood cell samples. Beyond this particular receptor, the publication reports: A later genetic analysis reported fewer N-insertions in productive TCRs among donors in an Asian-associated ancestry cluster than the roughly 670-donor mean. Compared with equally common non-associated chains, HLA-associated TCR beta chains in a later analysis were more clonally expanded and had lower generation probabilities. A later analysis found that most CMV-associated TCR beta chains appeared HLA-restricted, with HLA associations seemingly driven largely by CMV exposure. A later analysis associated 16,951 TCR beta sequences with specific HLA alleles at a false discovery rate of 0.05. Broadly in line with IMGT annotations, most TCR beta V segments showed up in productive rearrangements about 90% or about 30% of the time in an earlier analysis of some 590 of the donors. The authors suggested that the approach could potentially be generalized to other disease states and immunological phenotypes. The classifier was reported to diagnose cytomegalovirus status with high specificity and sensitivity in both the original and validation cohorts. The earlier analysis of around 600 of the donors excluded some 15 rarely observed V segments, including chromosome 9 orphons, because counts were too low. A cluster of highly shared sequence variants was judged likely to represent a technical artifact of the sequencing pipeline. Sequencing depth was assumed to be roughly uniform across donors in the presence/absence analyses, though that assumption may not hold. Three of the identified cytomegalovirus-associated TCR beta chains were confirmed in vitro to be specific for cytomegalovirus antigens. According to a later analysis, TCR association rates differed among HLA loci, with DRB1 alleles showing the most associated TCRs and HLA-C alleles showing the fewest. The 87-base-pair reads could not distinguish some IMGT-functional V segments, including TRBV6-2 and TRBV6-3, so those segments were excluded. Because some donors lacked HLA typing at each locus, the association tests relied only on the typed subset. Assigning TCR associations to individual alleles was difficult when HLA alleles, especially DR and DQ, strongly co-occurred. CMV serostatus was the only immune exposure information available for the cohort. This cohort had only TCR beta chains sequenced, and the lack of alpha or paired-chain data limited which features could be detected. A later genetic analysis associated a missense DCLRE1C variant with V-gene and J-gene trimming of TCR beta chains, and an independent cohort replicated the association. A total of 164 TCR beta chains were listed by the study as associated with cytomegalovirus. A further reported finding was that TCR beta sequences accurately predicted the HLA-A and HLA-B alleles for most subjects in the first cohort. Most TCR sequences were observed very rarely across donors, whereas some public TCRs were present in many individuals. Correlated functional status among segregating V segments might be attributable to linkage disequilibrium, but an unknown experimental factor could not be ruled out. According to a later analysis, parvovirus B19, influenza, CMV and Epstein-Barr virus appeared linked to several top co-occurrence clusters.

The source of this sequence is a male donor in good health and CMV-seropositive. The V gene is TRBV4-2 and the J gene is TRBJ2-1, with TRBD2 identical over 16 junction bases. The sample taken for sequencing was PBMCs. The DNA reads TGTGCCAGCAGCCAAGAGGGGACTAGCGGGAGGGCCGAAAGGAATGAGCAGTTCTTC. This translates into CASSQEGTSGRAERNEQFF.